This TCR beta chain was found in a study of immune evolution from preneoplasia to lung adenocarcinoma. Background on the study: HLA loss of heterozygosity: 7% AIS, about 15% MIA, about 35% ADC, none AAH.

Study-level points and caveats: Normal lung had highest clonality; later lesions appeared denser, more diverse.

Comment on this clone: Its antigen is unknown.

Histologic diagnosis was independently verified by two lung pathologists. Sequenced by immunoSEQ multiplex PCR; TCRdb stores in-frame clones only, minus some. The table records some 5,400 clones, 70% to 90% of them present only once. Trimming removed 3 bases from V and 1 base from J, with 9 bases in between. CDR1 KGHSH and CDR2 LQKENI come from the germline V gene. There are 15 residues in the CDR3. The rearrangement uses TRBV18 and TRBJ2-2; no clear D gene. This TCR was recovered from a person between 60 and 79 years old with lung adenocarcinoma. Specimen: FFPE minimally invasive lung adenocarcinoma tissue. CDR3 in DNA: TGTGCCAGCTCACCCCTCGGACGGAACACCGGGGAGCTGTTTTTT. As protein: CASSPLGRNTGELFF.